The 13 T cell receptor beta chains below come from one sample, sequenced in a study of cytomegalovirus exposure and HLA in healthy donors. 13 Jbeta primers and 60 Vbeta primers were used for the PCR. Profiling relied on immunoSEQ multiplex PCR, and the TCRdb table lists in-frame clones only, not all of them. The sample consists of about 190,000 clones, roughly 87% of them appearing once. The sequenced sample consisted of PBMCs. These receptors were obtained from a boy between 2 and 15 years old in good health and CMV-seronegative.

The V and J genes are TRBV4-1 and TRBJ2-1, with TRBD2 matching 12 bases. Trimming cost V 1 base and J 10 bases; bases outside gene matches: 11. CDR1 is MGHRA and CDR2 is YSYEKL in the germline V gene. This CDR3 has 17 amino acids. This chain's CDR3 is CASSQGRASGRAGEQFF. CDR3 nucleotides: TGCGCCAGCAGCCAAGGGAGGGCTAGCGGGAGGGCCGGGGAGCAGTTCTTC.

The gene calls are TRBV5-8 and TRBJ2-2; D perhaps matches TRBD2 (7 bases). Germline loops: CDR1 SGHTS, CDR2 YDEGEE. The V gene lost 4 bases and the J gene lost 8 bases, with 15 bases spanning the gap. The CDR3 runs 14 residues. The CDR3 here is CASSGGGTKGELFF. The CDR3 bases are TGTGCCAGCAGCGGGGGGGGCACGAAAGGGGAGCTGTTTTTT.

This sequence joins TRBV7-2 and TRBJ1-2, with 8 bases identical to TRBD1. CDR3 length: 13 amino acids. V shed 4 bases, J shed 5 bases, and the junction held 3 bases outside the gene matches. CDR1 is SGHTA, CDR2 FQGNSA, per germline. CDR3 DNA: TGTGCCAGCAGCTCCGGACAGGGATATGGCTACACCTTC. As protein: CASSSGQGYGYTF.

The J gene is TRBJ2-3, the V gene TRBV5-1; 9 bases match TRBD2. The CDR3 is 18 residues long. Germline trimming cut 3 bases from V and 2 bases from J; bases unmatched to any gene: 13. The V gene's germline CDR1 is SGHRS and CDR2 YFSETQ. For the CDR3, the DNA is TGCGCCAGCAGCTCGAACATCGTAACTAGCGGGTCCACAGATACGCAGTATTTT. Translated, it gives CASSSNIVTSGSTDTQYF.

CDR3 region: CASSQLEMGAGTNQETQYF. DNA for the CDR3: TGCGCCAGCAGCCAATTGGAGATGGGAGCGGGTACGAACCAAGAGACCCAGTACTTC. The V gene is TRBV4-1, the J gene TRBJ2-5; D possibly corresponds to TRBD2 (6 bases). With 2 bases removed from V and 0 bases from J, the gap between germline ends came to 22 bases. The CDR3 has 19 amino acids. CDR1 and CDR2 (germline): MGHRA, YSYEKL.

The genes are TRBV18 and TRBJ2-1; 7 bases map to TRBD2. CDR3 length: 16 amino acids. Germline V gives CDR1 KGHSH, CDR2 LQKENI. Germline trimming cut 4 bases from V and 4 bases from J; bases unmatched to any gene: 10. Written as DNA, the CDR3 is TGTGCCAGCTCACTCAGCCGGGACGGGGGGTACAATGAGCAGTTCTTC. This codes for CASSLSRDGGYNEQFF.

The chain uses TRBV9 and TRBJ2-7, with 7 bases identical to TRBD2. V dropped 0 bases and J dropped 5; count of bases not matched to a gene: 11. There are 16 residues in the CDR3. CDR1 is SGDLS and CDR2 is YYNGEE in the germline V gene. CDR3 loop: CASSVDPGLVVNEQYF. DNA for the CDR3: TGTGCCAGCAGCGTAGACCCCGGACTAGTCGTCAACGAGCAGTACTTC.

The chain has TRBV6-4 and TRBJ1-5, with D possibly being TRBD1 (6 bases). This CDR3 is 16 amino acids long. Per germline, CDR1 MRHNA and CDR2 SNTAGT. Trimming took 9 bases from V and 0 from J, leaving 18 bases between them. The DNA of the CDR3 is TGTGCCAGGGTAACGGGAAGGGGGTATAGCAATCAGCCCCAGCATTTT. This encodes CARVTGRGYSNQPQHF.

The chain has TRBV7-3 and TRBJ2-1, with 12 bases identical to TRBD2. The CDR3 is made up of 17 amino acids. Germline-derived CDR1 and CDR2 are SGHTA and FQGTGA. Trimming took 1 base from V and 5 from J; bases not matched to a gene: 6. CDR3: CASSLNPTSGSNNEQFF. The CDR3 nucleotides read TGTGCCAGCAGCTTAAACCCGACTAGCGGGAGTAACAATGAGCAGTTCTTC. Combining the CDR3 with reference TRBV7-3 and TRBJ2-1 gives the whole variable domain GAGVSQTPSNKVTEKGKYVELRCDPISGHTALYWYRQSLGQGPEFLIYFQGTGAADDSGLPNDRFFAVRPEGSVSTLKIQRTERGDSAVYLCASSLNPTSGSNNEQFFGPGTRLTVL.

The chain couples TRBV5-6 to TRBJ1-1; D gene uncertain. The CDR3 sequence is 15 residues long. Trimming removed 1 base at V and 5 bases at J, with 15 bases between. CDR1 and CDR2 from the germline V gene are SGHDT and YYEEEE. In DNA, the CDR3 is TGTGCCAGCAGCTTGCGCATGGGATCGGGAACTGAAGCTTTCTTT. It specifies CASSLRMGSGTEAFF.

The rearrangement joins TRBV6-1 to TRBJ1-1; TRBD1 matches at 7 bases. This CDR3 is 15 amino acids long. V lost 4 bases and J lost 14; bases outside the gene matches: 19. Germline V gene data show CDR1 as MNHNS and CDR2 as SASEGT. DNA of the CDR3: TGTGCCAGCAGTGCCAACTCTGGACAGGCCGGGGGTTGGTTCTTT. Protein sequence: CASSANSGQAGGWFF.

This clone occurred a few times. The chain carries TRBV6-5 and TRBJ1-2; D gene uncertain. CDR1 and CDR2 (germline): MNHEY, SVGAGI. The CDR3 has 15 residues. Trimming took 2 bases from V and 4 from J, leaving 14 bases between them. The CDR3 DNA follows: TGTGCCAGCAGTTACAGCCAGCAAGCTAGCTATGGCTACACCTTC. Translating it yields CASSYSQQASYGYTF.

The chain employs TRBV5-1 and TRBJ1-2, with 8 bases that match TRBD1. CDR3 length: 13 amino acids. V shed 4 bases, J shed 3 bases, and the junction held 2 bases outside the gene matches. Looked up from germline, CDR1 is SGHRS and CDR2 is YFSETQ. CDR3 bases: TGCGCCAGCAGCGTGGGACAGGACTATGGCTACACCTTC. Amino acid sequence: CASSVGQDYGYTF.